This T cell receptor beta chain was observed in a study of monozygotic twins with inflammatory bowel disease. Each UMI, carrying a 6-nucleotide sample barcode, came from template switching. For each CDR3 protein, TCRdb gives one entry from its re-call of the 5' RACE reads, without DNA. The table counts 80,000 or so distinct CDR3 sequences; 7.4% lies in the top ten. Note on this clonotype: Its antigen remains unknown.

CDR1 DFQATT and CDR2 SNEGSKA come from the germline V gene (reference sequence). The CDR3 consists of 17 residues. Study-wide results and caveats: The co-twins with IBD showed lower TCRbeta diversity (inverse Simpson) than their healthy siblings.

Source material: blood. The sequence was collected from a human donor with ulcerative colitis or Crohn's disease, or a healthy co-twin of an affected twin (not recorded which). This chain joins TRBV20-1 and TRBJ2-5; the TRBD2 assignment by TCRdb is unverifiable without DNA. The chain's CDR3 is CSARVPPGLWGQETQYF.